A single sample is the source of the 23 T cell receptor beta chains below, sequenced in a study of T cells in Graves' hyperthyroidism and ophthalmopathy. It was RNA transcripts that yielded the amplified TCR beta CDR3 regions. With the HTBI primer set, the TCR CDR3 went through a first round of RT-PCR. TCRdb reanalysed the multiplex PCR reads using MiXCR and keeps one entry per CDR3 protein. Here the sample spans about 600,000 distinct CDR3 sequences, approximately 15% being singletons. Sequencing used blood. The receptors were sampled from a woman aged 18-29 years with Graves' ophthalmopathy.

In its sample, this clonotype was seen many times. The rearrangement links TRBV6-1 to TRBJ2-3, with a tentative D call TRBD1 (5 bases). V dropped 8 bases and J dropped 0 bases, with 18 bases sitting between them. This CDR3 has 16 residues. Germline V gene sequence: CDR1 MNHNS, CDR2 SASEGT. The CDR3 coding sequence is TGTGCCAGCTATGAGGACAAACCCACTAGCACAGATACGCAGTATTTT. Protein sequence: CASYEDKPTSTDTQYF.

This clonotype was observed many times. V gene TRBV10-3 combines with J gene TRBJ2-7; 7 bases line up with TRBD1. V shed 0 bases and J 5 bases; nucleotides not matched to a gene: 10. Germline V gene data show CDR1 as ENHRY and CDR2 as SYGVKD. CDR3 length: 16 residues. The CDR3 region is CAISESGRGPGDEQYF. The CDR3 DNA reads TGTGCCATCAGTGAGTCAGGTAGGGGGCCTGGAGACGAGCAGTACTTC.

Note on this clonotype: One base away lies a much larger clone, so this may be a sequencing read error. The gene calls are TRBV7-9 and TRBJ2-1; TRBD2 matches at 8 bases. V was pared by 5 bases and J by 0 bases, with 6 bases of the junction left unmatched. The CDR3 totals 16 residues. CDR1 SEHNR and CDR2 FQNEAQ come from the germline V gene (reference sequence). The CDR3 loop is CASSPASGGSYNEQFF. CDR3 sequence (DNA): TGTGCCAGCAGCCCAGCAAGCGGGGGCTCCTACAATGAGCAGTTCTTC.

The table lists this clonotype with many counts. CDR3 sequence: CASSYAVGRSSYNEQFF. The CDR3 bases are TGTGCCAGCAGTTACGCGGTCGGGAGAAGCTCCTACAATGAGCAGTTCTTC. This chain joins TRBV6-2 or TRBV6-3 and TRBJ2-1; D may be TRBD2 (6 bases). Deletions cut 2 bases from V and 0 bases from J, with 14 bases between. The CDR3 is made up of 17 amino acids. Germline lookup yields CDR1 MNHEY and CDR2 SVGEGT.

This clonotype was seen ten or more times. This rearrangement joins TRBV14 to TRBJ2-7, with 7 bases matching TRBD1. The CDR3 loop spans 15 amino acids. Losses at the gene ends were 2 bases for V and 4 bases for J; bases not matched to a gene: 8. Germline-derived CDR1 and CDR2 are SGHDN and FVKESK. This chain's CDR3 is CASSQSTGTAYEQYF. The CDR3 DNA sequence: TGTGCCAGCAGCCAATCCACCGGGACAGCTTACGAGCAGTACTTC.

This clonotype was recorded at least ten times. The rearrangement joins TRBV6-2 or TRBV6-3 to TRBJ2-3; D unclear. Germline CDR1 MNHEY, CDR2 SVGEGT. CDR3 length equals 11 residues. The germline V and J ends were trimmed by 6 bases and 9 bases, with 10 bases remaining between them. CDR3 amino acids: CASSPRQTQYF. In DNA form, the CDR3 reads TGTGCCAGCAGCCCTCGGCAAACGCAGTATTTT.

There are many counts of this clonotype. The rearrangement links TRBV6-5 to TRBJ1-2, with 8 bases lining up with TRBD1. Germline CDR1 and CDR2: MNHEY and SVGAGI. This CDR3 has 16 residues. Trimming at V came to 2 bases and at J to 4 bases, leaving 9 bases not matched to a gene. CDR3 nucleotides: TGTGCCAGCAGTTACGGAGGACAGGGTATGGGCTATGGCTACACCTTC. Translating gives CASSYGGQGMGYGYTF.

The chain employs TRBV18 and TRBJ1-1, with 8 positions matching TRBD1. Germline values: CDR1 KGHSH, CDR2 LQKENI. Losses at the gene ends were 5 bases for V and 4 bases for J; bases not matched to a gene: 9. This CDR3 is built from 15 residues. CDR3 amino acids: CASSGYRGSSTEAFF. The CDR3 DNA is TGTGCCAGCTCAGGGTACAGGGGGTCTAGCACTGAAGCTTTCTTT.

In its sample, this clonotype was seen many times. The rearrangement joins TRBV28 to TRBJ2-7; possibly TRBD1 for D (5 bases). V was clipped by 6 bases and J by 2 bases, with 17 bases between them. This CDR3 has 15 residues. The V gene's germline CDR1 is MDHEN and CDR2 SYDVKM. The CDR3 bases are TGTGCCAGCAGCAAACCCCCTAGGGGCGCCTACGAGCAGTACTTC. This codes for CASSKPPRGAYEQYF.

There are many counts of this clonotype. V and J are TRBV30 and TRBJ2-5; the D gene is possibly TRBD1 (5 bases). The V and J ends lost 0 bases and 4 bases respectively, with 9 bases between them. The CDR3 is 13 residues long. Germline-derived CDR1 and CDR2 are GTSNPN and SVGIG (reference sequence). The CDR3, as DNA: TGTGCCTGGAGTGTTCAGGGTGGAGAGACCCAGTACTTC. Translation: CAWSVQGGETQYF.

This clonotype was seen at least ten times. The chain couples TRBV12-3 or TRBV12-4 to TRBJ1-1, with D unclear. V shed 2 bases and J shed 0 bases, with 7 bases lying between them. This CDR3 has 14 amino acids. CDR3: CASSLYEMNTEAFF. CDR3 in DNA: TGTGCCAGCAGTTTATATGAGATGAACACTGAAGCTTTCTTT.

This clonotype was recorded at least ten times. The chain is built from TRBV10-3 and TRBJ1-2; tentatively, D is TRBD1 (5 bases). V dropped 0 bases and J dropped 8 bases, with 13 bases sitting between them. The CDR3 spans 14 residues. CDR1 is ENHRY and CDR2 is SYGVKD in the germline V gene. In DNA form, the CDR3 reads TGTGCCATCAGTGAGTCGGCAGGGCCGGGAGGCTACACCTTC. Amino acids: CAISESAGPGGYTF.

This clonotype was seen at least ten times. This chain connects TRBV5-1 to TRBJ2-7; D possibly corresponds to TRBD1 (5 bases). V lost 0 bases and J lost 0, with 10 bases in between. This CDR3 contains 15 residues. Germline lookup yields CDR1 SGHRS and CDR2 YFSETQ. CDR3 in amino acids: CASSLAAGRSYEQYF. CDR3 bases: TGCGCCAGCAGCTTGGCTGCAGGGCGCTCCTACGAGCAGTACTTC.

This clonotype was recorded at least ten times. The chain recombines TRBV20-1 with TRBJ1-5; 8 positions match TRBD1. Per germline, CDR1 DFQATT and CDR2 SNEGSKA (reference sequence). The CDR3 is 14 amino acids. J lost 3 bases, V lost 5 bases, and 6 bases had no gene match. CDR3 residues: CSAGGQVINQPQHF. Here the CDR3 DNA reads TGCAGTGCTGGGGGACAGGTAATCAATCAGCCCCAGCATTTT.

The sample holds many counts of this clonotype. CDR3 sequence (DNA): TGCGCCAGCAGCCATAGCGAGAGCTCCTACAATGAGCAGTTCTTC. It encodes CASSHSESSYNEQFF. The chain combines TRBV5-1 with TRBJ2-1, with D possibly being TRBD2 (5 bases). The CDR3 totals 15 residues. V was clipped by 4 bases and J by 0 bases, with 11 bases between them. Looked up from germline, CDR1 is SGHRS and CDR2 is YFSETQ.

This clonotype was observed many times. The chain combines TRBV2 with TRBJ1-2; the match to TRBD1 covers 8 bases. Germline CDR1 is SNHLY and CDR2 is FYNNEI. After removal of 7 bases from V and 6 bases from J, the junction contained 7 bases not matched to a gene. The CDR3 has 13 residues. CDR3 region: CASNRQGSHGYTF. The CDR3 nucleotides read TGTGCCAGCAATCGACAGGGGAGCCATGGCTACACCTTC.

This clonotype was detected a few times. The J gene is TRBJ1-1, the V gene TRBV7-3; 12 bases line up with TRBD1. Germline CDR1 SGHTA, CDR2 FQGTGA. V was pared by 6 bases and J by 0 bases, with 23 bases of the junction left unmatched. This CDR3 comprises 22 residues. CDR3 protein: CASSPYRDRGLWNYAMNTEAFF. The CDR3 coding sequence is TGTGCCAGCAGTCCATATCGGGACAGGGGGCTTTGGAATTACGCGATGAACACTGAAGCTTTCTTT.

There are many counts of this clonotype. The chain joins TRBV11-2 to TRBJ1-6; TRBD1 matches at 8 bases. V was pared by 5 bases and J by 5 bases, with 5 bases of the junction left unmatched. The CDR3 runs 15 residues. Germline V gene data show CDR1 as SGHAT and CDR2 as FQNNGV. CDR3 DNA: TGTGCCAGCAGCCCTCGGACAGGGCATAATTCACCCCTCCACTTT. It yields the protein CASSPRTGHNSPLHF.

The genes are TRBV18 and TRBJ1-1; a possible D gene is TRBD1 (6 bases). Trimming took off 3 bases at V and 3 bases at J, with 14 bases between the two ends. CDR1 and CDR2 (germline): KGHSH, LQKENI. The CDR3 totals 15 residues. CDR3 loop: CASSPKQGLYTEAFF. CDR3 coding DNA: TGTGCCAGCTCACCCAAACAGGGTCTGTACACTGAAGCTTTCTTT.

As regards this clonotype: A junction end diverges from the germline sequence, so it may reflect a read error. The chain joins TRBV24-1 to TRBJ2-7; TRBD1 matches 7 bases. Looked up from germline, CDR1 is KGHDR and CDR2 is SFDVKD. The CDR3 consists of 15 residues. CDR3 sequence: CAASDRTGQVYEQYF. DNA for the CDR3: TGTGCCGCCAGTGACCGGACAGGTCAGGTCTACGAGCAGTACTTC.

This clonotype has at least ten counts. The J gene is TRBJ2-7, the V gene TRBV7-9; 8 bases are a match to TRBD1. The V and J ends lost 5 bases and 2 bases, in that order; junction bases with no gene match: 11. The germline gives CDR1 SEHNR, CDR2 FQNEAQ (reference sequence). The CDR3 spans 16 residues. CDR3 nucleotide sequence: TGTGCCAGCAGCCCCTCTTCCGGACAGGGTACCTACGAGCAGTACTTC. It specifies CASSPSSGQGTYEQYF.

The chain uses TRBV7-3 and TRBJ2-1; 10 bases are a match to TRBD2. The CDR3 is 15 amino acids. Germline V gene sequence: CDR1 SGHTA, CDR2 FQGTGA. J was trimmed by 6 bases and V by 4 bases; bases with no gene match: 6. The CDR3 reads CASSYGTSAGNEQFF. In DNA form, the CDR3 reads TGTGCCAGCAGCTACGGGACTAGCGCCGGCAATGAGCAGTTCTTC.

There are a few counts of this clonotype. The chain joins TRBV5-1 to TRBJ2-1; TRBD2 matches at 7 bases. Trimming took 3 bases from V and 0 from J; bases not matched to a gene: 9. Germline CDR1 and CDR2: SGHRS and YFSETQ. CDR3 length: 17 amino acids. The CDR3 spells CASSSPSAGLSYNEQFF. CDR3 bases: TGCGCCAGCAGCTCGCCGTCAGCGGGACTCTCCTACAATGAGCAGTTCTTC.